Here is one T cell receptor (beta chain) with its context. The antigen remains undetermined. PCR was performed using 60 Vbeta and 13 Jbeta primers. Sequencing was performed with immunoSEQ multiplex PCR; in TCRdb, only in-frame clones are kept and a portion is missing. Of around 110,000 clones listed, roughly 68% are singletons. Germline V gene sequence: CDR1 GTSNPN, CDR2 SVGIG (reference sequence). The V and J ends lost 5 bases and 6 bases, in that order; junction bases with no gene match: 3. The CDR3 runs 12 residues. The data stem from a study of cytomegalovirus exposure and HLA in healthy donors. Study results and limitations: In a later analysis, at a false discovery rate of 0.05, approximately 16,000 TCR beta sequences were associated with HLA alleles. DRB1 had the most TCR associations and HLA-C the fewest, a later analysis found, with rates varying by HLA locus. Researchers reported that a few CMV-associated chains were confirmed in vitro as CMV antigen-specific.

The gene calls are TRBV30 and TRBJ1-5; TRBD1 matches 8 bases. The material sequenced was PBMCs. The source is a woman aged 30 to 39 in good health and CMV-seronegative. CDR3 in DNA: TGTGCCTGGGGACAGGGTCTTCAGCCCCAGCATTTT. It specifies CAWGQGLQPQHF. Full variable domain (outside the CDR3, taken from reference TRBV30 and TRBJ1-5): SQTIHQWPATLVQPVGSPLSLECTVEGTSNPNLYWYRQAAGRGLQLLFYSVGIGQISSEVPQNLSASRPQDRQFILSSKKLLLSDSGFYLCAWGQGLQPQHFGDGTRLSIL.